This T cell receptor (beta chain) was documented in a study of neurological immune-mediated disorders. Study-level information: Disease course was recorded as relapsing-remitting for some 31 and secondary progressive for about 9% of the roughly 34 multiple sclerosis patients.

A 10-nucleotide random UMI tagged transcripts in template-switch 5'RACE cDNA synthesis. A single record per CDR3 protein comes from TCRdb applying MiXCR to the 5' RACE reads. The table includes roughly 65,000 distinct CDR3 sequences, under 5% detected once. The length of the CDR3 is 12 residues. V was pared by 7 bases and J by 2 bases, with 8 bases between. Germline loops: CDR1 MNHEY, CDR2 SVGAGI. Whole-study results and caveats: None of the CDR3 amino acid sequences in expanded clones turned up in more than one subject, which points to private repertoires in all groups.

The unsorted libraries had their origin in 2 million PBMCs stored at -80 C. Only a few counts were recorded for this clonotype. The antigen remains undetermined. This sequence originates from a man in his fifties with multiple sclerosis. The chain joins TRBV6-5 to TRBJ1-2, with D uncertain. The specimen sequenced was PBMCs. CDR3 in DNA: TGTGCCAGCACGTCTCCAAACTATGGCTACACCTTC. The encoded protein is CASTSPNYGYTF.